This T cell receptor (beta chain) stems from a study of blood T cell repertoires in COVID-19. About the study: The origin of the acute and convalescent COVID-19 samples was the United States, Italy and Spain. T cells, B-cell-depleted T cells, or PBMCs provided the cDNA or gDNA that served as material.

In the authors' workflow: Reference gene primer amplification gave estimated nucleated cell counts. The protocol was immunoSEQ multiplex PCR, while the TCRdb copy is restricted to in-frame clones and leaves out a portion. That table gives V, J and clone size, and the DNA gave D and trimming. The sample has about 160,000 clones, about nine tenths seen once. This clone has just one count. J was trimmed by 7 bases and V by 4 bases; bases with no gene match: 7. The CDR3 sequence is 15 residues long. Germline CDR1 and CDR2: SGHTA and FQGNSA. The TCR was taken from a woman aged 60-75 years with active or convalescent COVID-19. The gene calls are TRBV7-2 and TRBJ2-2, with TRBD1 matching over 9 bases. Specimen: peripheral blood. CDR3 residues: CASSSRTGVDGELFF. The CDR3 nucleotides are TGTGCCAGCAGCTCACGGACAGGGGTGGACGGGGAGCTGTTTTTT.